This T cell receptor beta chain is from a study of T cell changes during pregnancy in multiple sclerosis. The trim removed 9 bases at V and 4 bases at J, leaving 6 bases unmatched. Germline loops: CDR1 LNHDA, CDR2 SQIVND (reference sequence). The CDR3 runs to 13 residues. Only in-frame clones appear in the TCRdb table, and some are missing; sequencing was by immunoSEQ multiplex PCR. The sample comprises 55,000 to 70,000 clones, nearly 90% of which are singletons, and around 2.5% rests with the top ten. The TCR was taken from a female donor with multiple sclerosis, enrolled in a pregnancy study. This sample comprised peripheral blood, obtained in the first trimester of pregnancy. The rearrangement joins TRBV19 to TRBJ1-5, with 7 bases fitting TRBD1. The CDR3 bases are TGTGCCAGCCATGACAGGGTAAATCAGCCCCAGCATTTT. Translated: CASHDRVNQPQHF.